These 17 T cell receptor beta chains were all obtained from the same sample, sequenced in a study of blood T cells in healthy people across ages. Then a second PCR, running about 6 to 11 cycles, was carried out with a sample-barcoded 5' primer and a J-beta primer mix. MiXCR, run by TCRdb on the 5' RACE reads, gives a single entry per CDR3 protein. Of over a million distinct CDR3 sequences listed, 40% to 45% are singletons. Material: blood. The receptor source for this set is a woman in her sixties in good health.

CDR3 nucleotide sequence: TGTGCCAGCAGTCCCCGGGGAGCGGGAGGGCTTGAGCAGTACTTC. Translated, it gives CASSPRGAGGLEQYF. The chain is built from TRBV6-5 and TRBJ2-1, with 10 bases lining up with TRBD2. The J call is uncertain, as TRBJ2-7 better fits the DNA end. CDR1 and CDR2 from the germline V gene are MNHEY and SVGAGI. This CDR3 region has 15 residues.

This clonotype turned up a few times. The chain couples TRBV7-3 to TRBJ1-2; TRBD1 matches at 8 bases. The CDR3 covers 14 residues. Looked up from germline, CDR1 is SGHTA and CDR2 is FQGTGA. Losses at the gene ends were 5 bases for V and 7 bases for J; bases not matched to a gene: 9. The CDR3 protein is CASSRTGKDRGYTF. CDR3 nucleotides: TGTGCCAGCAGCCGGACAGGGAAGGATCGTGGCTACACCTTC.

The table lists this clonotype with a few counts. V usage is TRBV27 and J usage is TRBJ2-7, with TRBD2 identical over 9 bases. V shed 3 bases and J 3 bases; nucleotides not matched to a gene: 6. The germline CDR1 and CDR2 sequences are MNHEY and SMNVEV (reference sequence). The CDR3 length is 15 residues. CDR3 DNA sequence: TGTGCCAGCAGTTTTAGCGGGGGAGGCTTCTACGAGCAGTACTTC. Protein sequence: CASSFSGGGFYEQYF.

The chain employs TRBV12-3 or TRBV12-4 and TRBJ2-1; TRBD2 matches at 7 bases. The V and J ends lost 6 bases and 7 bases, in that order; junction bases with no gene match: 9. CDR3 length: 14 amino acids. The CDR3 sequence is CASSHKPLANEQFF. CDR3 in DNA: TGTGCCAGCAGCCATAAACCACTAGCGAATGAGCAGTTCTTC.

This chain connects TRBV11-2 to TRBJ2-5; TRBD2 matches 8 bases. The V gene end was trimmed by 5 bases and the J gene end by 11 bases; junction bases not matched to a gene: 16. The CDR3 has 15 residues. Looked up from germline, CDR1 is SGHAT and CDR2 is FQNNGV. The CDR3 nucleotides are TGTGCCAGCAGCCACAGCGGGAGAGGTCGGAATGAGCAGTACTTC. This encodes CASSHSGRGRNEQYF.

V usage is TRBV2 and J usage is TRBJ1-5, with unresolved D. The length of the CDR3 is 16 residues. The V gene's germline CDR1 is SNHLY and CDR2 FYNNEI. V was clipped by 4 bases and J by 0 bases, with 13 bases between them. This CDR3 reads CASSVSGSHSNQPQHF. CDR3 sequence (DNA): TGTGCCAGCAGTGTTTCGGGGTCTCATAGCAATCAGCCCCAGCATTTT.

The chain joins TRBV20-1 to TRBJ1-3; no clear D gene. The CDR3 is 13 amino acids. Germline CDR1 DFQATT, CDR2 SNEGSKA (reference sequence). V was cut by 6 bases and J by 0 bases, with 9 bases left in between. Written as DNA, the CDR3 is TGCAGTGCCCTAGAAGACTCTGGAAACACCATATATTTT. Translated, it gives CSALEDSGNTIYF.

This clonotype was detected only a few times. The rearrangement links TRBV7-3 to TRBJ2-3, with D unresolved. Per germline, CDR1 SGHTA and CDR2 FQGTGA. V lost 4 bases and J 3 bases, leaving 17 bases between the germline ends. The CDR3 is 16 residues long. The CDR3 is CASSSIPATGTDTQYF. The DNA of the CDR3 is TGTGCCAGCAGCTCCATACCCGCCACCGGTACAGATACGCAGTATTTT.

With regard to this clonotype: A much more abundant neighbour one base away suggests this may be a read error. The genes are TRBV3-1 and TRBJ2-4; 9 nucleotides line up with TRBD2. The J call may not be correct, given that the DNA end is closer to TRBJ2-7. The CDR3 covers 16 residues. CDR1 and CDR2 (germline): LGHDT, YNNKEL (reference sequence). CDR3 in DNA: TGTACCAGCAGCCAAGGGGCTAGCGGGATAGTCTACGAGCAGTACTTC. It yields the protein CTSSQGASGIVYEQYF.

The table lists this clonotype with a few counts. The chain employs TRBV7-9 and TRBJ1-4; no firm D call. The CDR3 sequence is 15 residues long. Germline CDR1 is SEHNR and CDR2 is FQNEAQ (reference sequence). Trimming took off 3 bases at V and 4 bases at J, with 12 bases between the two ends. CDR3 coding DNA: TGTGCCAGCAGCTTGGGATCGGCCTATAATGAAAAACTGTTTTTT. Protein: CASSLGSAYNEKLFF.

This clonotype was observed a few times. The V and J genes are TRBV11-2 and TRBJ2-5; possibly TRBD1 or TRBD2 for D (5 bases each). Germline CDR1 is SGHAT and CDR2 is FQNNGV. V lost 5 bases and J 4 bases, leaving 17 bases between the germline ends. The CDR3 totals 15 residues. The CDR3 DNA reads as TGTGCCAGCAGCGTCCGGGGCCAGGCGAGAGAGACCCAGTACTTC. Translating gives CASSVRGQARETQYF.

About this clonotype: Compared with germline, one end of the junction differs, possibly owing to a read error. J is TRBJ2-3 and V is TRBV5-1, with 10 bases matching TRBD1. The germline gives CDR1 SGHRS, CDR2 YFSETQ. The CDR3 is made up of 15 amino acids. CDR3 residues: CASSLGDRGSDTHYF. The CDR3 region has the DNA TGCGCCAGCAGCTTGGGGGACAGGGGTTCCGATACGCATTATTTT.

The chain links TRBV5-1 to TRBJ1-1; D not resolved. Germline loops: CDR1 SGHRS, CDR2 YFSETQ. V was trimmed by 4 bases and J by 1 base, leaving 11 bases between them. The length of the CDR3 is 14 residues. The CDR3 loop reads CASSLGIRNTEAFF. CDR3 DNA: TGCGCCAGCAGCCTTGGAATACGGAACACTGAAGCTTTCTTT.

V usage is TRBV5-1 and J usage is TRBJ2-5, with D uncertain. V lost 4 bases, J lost 1 base, and 14 bases lay in between. This CDR3 has 15 residues. The V gene's germline CDR1 is SGHRS and CDR2 YFSETQ. The CDR3 region is CASSASGESQETQYF. The CDR3 coding sequence is TGCGCCAGCAGCGCCTCTGGGGAAAGCCAAGAGACCCAGTACTTC.

This rearrangement joins TRBV15 to TRBJ2-1; 8 nucleotides agree with TRBD2. The CDR3 has 16 residues. CDR1 and CDR2 from the germline V gene are LNHNV and YYDKDF (reference sequence). After removal of 0 bases from V and 4 bases from J, the junction contained 5 bases not matched to a gene. The CDR3 DNA reads TGTGCCACCAGCAGAGATCGGCCTAGCGGGTACAATGAGCAGTTCTTC. Translated, it gives CATSRDRPSGYNEQFF.

The V call is TRBV7-9, the J call TRBJ1-1, with D possibly matching TRBD1 (5 bases). Germline V gene lookup returns CDR1 SEHNR and CDR2 FQNEAQ (reference sequence). The V end was cut by 4 bases, the J end by 2 bases, with 17 bases between. The CDR3 has 16 residues. In DNA, the CDR3 is TGTGCCAGCAGCTCCTTCCCGGGACCGCTCAACACTGAAGCTTTCTTT. Its protein product is CASSSFPGPLNTEAFF.

The V gene is TRBV6-5, the J gene TRBJ2-7; weak D call: TRBD1 (7 bases). Germline V gene data show CDR1 as MNHEY and CDR2 as SVGAGI. The CDR3 loop spans 13 amino acids. V lost 5 bases and J 5 bases, leaving 13 bases between the germline ends. The CDR3 DNA sequence: TGTGCCAGCAGTGGACAGGAGGGGCACGAGCAGTACTTC. Its protein is CASSGQEGHEQYF.